The source of this TCR beta chain is a study of blood T cell repertoires in COVID-19. As for the study in general: The origin of the acute and convalescent COVID-19 samples was the United States, Italy and Spain. T cells, B-cell-depleted T cells, or PBMCs supplied cDNA or gDNA.

With V trimmed by 6 bases and J by 1 base, 9 bases remained unmatched. The CDR3 is 15 amino acids. The germline CDR1 and CDR2 sequences are MDHEN and SYDVKM. In the study's own analysis: Amplifying reference gene primers gave estimates of nucleated cell counts. The table came from immunoSEQ multiplex PCR; TCRdb's copy has only in-frame clones and leaves some out. That table supplies the V and J calls and clone size; D and trimming were determined from the DNA. The table has over 55,000 clones, 85% to 90% seen once. Specimen: peripheral blood. The receptor was isolated from a middle-aged man with active COVID-19. This chain joins TRBV28 and TRBJ2-7, with 7 positions matching TRBD1. This chain's CDR3 is CASRQTGAISYEQYF. CDR3 nucleotide sequence: TGTGCCAGCAGACAAACAGGGGCAATTTCCTACGAGCAGTACTTC.